This TCR beta chain was profiled in a study of blood T cell repertoires in COVID-19. Overall study context: Donors in the United States, Italy and Spain gave samples during acute or convalescent COVID-19.

How the authors handled the data: Amplification with reference gene primers provided the estimates of nucleated cell counts. Data came from immunoSEQ multiplex PCR; TCRdb stores just in-frame clones and leaves some out. That table gives V, J and clone size, and the DNA gave D and trimming. The sample records hundreds of thousands of clones, 75% to 90% being singletons. CDR3 length: 16 amino acids. Looked up from germline, CDR1 is MNHEY and CDR2 is SVGAGI. The J segment lost 4 bases and the V segment lost 2 bases, leaving 8 bases of the junction unmatched. What was sequenced was peripheral blood. The sequence was obtained from a human donor in a cohort sampled during active COVID-19. The genes are TRBV6-5 and TRBJ2-5; TRBD2 matches 9 bases. CDR3 DNA: TGTGCCAGCAGTTACGGCTCCTTAGCGGGAGTAGAGACCCAGTACTTC. It encodes CASSYGSLAGVETQYF.